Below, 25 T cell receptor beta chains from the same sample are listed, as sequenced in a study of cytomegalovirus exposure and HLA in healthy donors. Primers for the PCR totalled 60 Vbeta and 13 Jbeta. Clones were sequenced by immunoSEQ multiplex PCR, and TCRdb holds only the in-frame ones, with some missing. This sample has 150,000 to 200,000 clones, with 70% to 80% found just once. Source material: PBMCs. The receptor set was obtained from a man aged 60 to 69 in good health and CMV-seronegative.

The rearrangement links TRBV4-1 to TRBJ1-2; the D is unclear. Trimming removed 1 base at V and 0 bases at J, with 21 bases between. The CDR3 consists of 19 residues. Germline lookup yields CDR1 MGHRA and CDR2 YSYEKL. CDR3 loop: CASSQGHVTGKGANYGYTF. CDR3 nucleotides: TGCGCCAGCAGCCAAGGCCATGTCACGGGGAAGGGAGCTAACTATGGCTACACCTTC.

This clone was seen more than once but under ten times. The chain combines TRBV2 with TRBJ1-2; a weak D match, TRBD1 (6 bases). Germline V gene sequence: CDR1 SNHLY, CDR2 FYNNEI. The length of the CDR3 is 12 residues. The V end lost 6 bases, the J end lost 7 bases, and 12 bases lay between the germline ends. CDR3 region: CASSQQGSGYTF. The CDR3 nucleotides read TGTGCCAGCAGCCAACAGGGAAGTGGCTACACCTTC.

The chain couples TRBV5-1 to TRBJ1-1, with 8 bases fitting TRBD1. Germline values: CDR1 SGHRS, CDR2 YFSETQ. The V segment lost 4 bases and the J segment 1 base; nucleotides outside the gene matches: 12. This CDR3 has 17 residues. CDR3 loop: CASSRTGFGTGNTEAFF. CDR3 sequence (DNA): TGCGCCAGCAGCCGGACAGGGTTTGGAACGGGGAACACTGAAGCTTTCTTT.

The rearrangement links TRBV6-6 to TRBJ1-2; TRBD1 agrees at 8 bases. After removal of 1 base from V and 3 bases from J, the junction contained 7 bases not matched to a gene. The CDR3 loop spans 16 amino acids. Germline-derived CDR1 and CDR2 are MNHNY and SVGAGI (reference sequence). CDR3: CASSYLNTGGDYGYTF. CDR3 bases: TGTGCCAGCAGTTACTTGAACACAGGGGGTGACTATGGCTACACCTTC.

The CDR3: CASSSQREGRREQFF. CDR3 coding DNA: TGTGCCAGCAGTTCCCAGCGGGAGGGCCGACGTGAGCAGTTCTTC. V gene TRBV27 combines with J gene TRBJ2-1; 10 nucleotides line up with TRBD2. Unmatched junction bases numbered 9, after V lost 4 bases and J lost 9 bases. Per germline, CDR1 MNHEY and CDR2 SMNVEV (reference sequence). This CDR3 has 15 amino acids.

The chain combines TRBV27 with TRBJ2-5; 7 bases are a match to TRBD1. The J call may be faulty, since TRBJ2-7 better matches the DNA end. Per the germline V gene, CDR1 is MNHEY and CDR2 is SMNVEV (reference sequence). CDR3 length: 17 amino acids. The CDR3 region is CASSLEPFRDRNYEQYF. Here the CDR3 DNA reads TGTGCCAGCAGTCTAGAACCTTTCCGGGACAGAAATTACGAGCAGTACTTC.

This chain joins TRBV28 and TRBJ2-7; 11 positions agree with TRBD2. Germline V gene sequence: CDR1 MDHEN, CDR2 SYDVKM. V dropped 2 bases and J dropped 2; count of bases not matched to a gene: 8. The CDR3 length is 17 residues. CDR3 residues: CASSLGVASGRPYEQYF. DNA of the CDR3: TGTGCCAGCAGTTTAGGGGTCGCTAGCGGGAGGCCCTACGAGCAGTACTTC.

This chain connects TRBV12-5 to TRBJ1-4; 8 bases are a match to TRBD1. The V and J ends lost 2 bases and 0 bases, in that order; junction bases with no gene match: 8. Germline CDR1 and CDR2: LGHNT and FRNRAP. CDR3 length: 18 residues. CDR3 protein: CASGLRRQGAATNEKLFF. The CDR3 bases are TGTGCTAGTGGTTTGCGTCGGCAGGGGGCCGCAACTAATGAAAAACTGTTTTTT.

In DNA form, the CDR3 reads TGTGCCAGCAGCCAATACAGGGGATATGGCTACACCTTC. Its protein product is CASSQYRGYGYTF. V gene TRBV7-2 combines with J gene TRBJ1-2, with 7 nucleotides matching TRBD1. CDR3 length: 13 residues. Germline lookup yields CDR1 SGHTA and CDR2 FQGNSA. The junction had 5 bases not matched to a gene; V was cut back by 5 bases and J by 5 bases. Variable domain in full (rest from reference TRBV7-2 and TRBJ1-2): GAGVSQSPSNKVTEKGKDVELRCDPISGHTALYWYRQSLGQGLEFLIYFQGNSAPDKSGLPSDRFSAERTGGSVSTLTIQRTQQEDSAVYLCASSQYRGYGYTFGSGTRLTVV.

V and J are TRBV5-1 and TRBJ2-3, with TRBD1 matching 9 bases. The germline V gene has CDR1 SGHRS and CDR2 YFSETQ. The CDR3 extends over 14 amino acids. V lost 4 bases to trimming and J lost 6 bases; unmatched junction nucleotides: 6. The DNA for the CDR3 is TGCGCCAGCAGCCCGGACAGGGGATTGGATACGCAGTATTTT. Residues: CASSPDRGLDTQYF.

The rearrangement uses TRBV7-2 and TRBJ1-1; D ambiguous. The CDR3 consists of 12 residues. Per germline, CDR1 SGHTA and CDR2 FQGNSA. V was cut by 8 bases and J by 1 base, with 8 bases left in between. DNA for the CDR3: TGTGCCAGCGTTTCGGGGAACACTGAAGCTTTCTTT. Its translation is CASVSGNTEAFF.

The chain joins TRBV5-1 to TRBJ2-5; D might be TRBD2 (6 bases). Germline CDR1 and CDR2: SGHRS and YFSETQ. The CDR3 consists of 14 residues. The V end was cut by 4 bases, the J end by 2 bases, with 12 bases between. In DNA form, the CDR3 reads TGCGCCAGCAGCGCCGGAGGACTACAAGAGACCCAGTACTTC. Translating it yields CASSAGGLQETQYF.

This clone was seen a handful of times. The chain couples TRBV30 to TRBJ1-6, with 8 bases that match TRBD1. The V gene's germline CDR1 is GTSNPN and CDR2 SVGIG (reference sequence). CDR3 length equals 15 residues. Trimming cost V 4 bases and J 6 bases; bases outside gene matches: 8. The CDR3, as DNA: TGTGCCTGGACCCAGGGGGCAGGGCCTAATTCACCCCTCCACTTT. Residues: CAWTQGAGPNSPLHF.

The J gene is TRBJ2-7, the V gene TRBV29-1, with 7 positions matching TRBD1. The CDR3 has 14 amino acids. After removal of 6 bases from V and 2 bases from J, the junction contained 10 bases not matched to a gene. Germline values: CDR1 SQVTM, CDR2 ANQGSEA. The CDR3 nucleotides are TGCAGCGTGCGACGAGGGGACAGTGCCTACGAGCAGTACTTC. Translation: CSVRRGDSAYEQYF.

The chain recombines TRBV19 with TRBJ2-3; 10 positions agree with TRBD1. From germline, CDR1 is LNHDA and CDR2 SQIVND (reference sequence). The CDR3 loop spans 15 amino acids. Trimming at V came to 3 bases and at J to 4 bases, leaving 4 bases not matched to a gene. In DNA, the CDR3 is TGTGCCAGTAGTATCGACAGGGGGCCGTCAGATACGCAGTATTTT. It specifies CASSIDRGPSDTQYF.

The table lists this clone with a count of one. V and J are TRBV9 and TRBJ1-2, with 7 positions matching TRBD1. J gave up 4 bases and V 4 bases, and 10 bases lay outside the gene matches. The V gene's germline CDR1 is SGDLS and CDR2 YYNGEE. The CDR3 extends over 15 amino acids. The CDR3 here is CASSREEGAGYGYTF. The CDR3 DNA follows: TGTGCCAGCAGCCGCGAGGAGGGGGCGGGCTATGGCTACACCTTC.

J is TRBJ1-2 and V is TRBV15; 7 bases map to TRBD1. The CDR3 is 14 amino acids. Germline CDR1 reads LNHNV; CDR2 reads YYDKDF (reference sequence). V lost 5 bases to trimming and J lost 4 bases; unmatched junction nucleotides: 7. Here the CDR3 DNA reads TGTGCCACCAGCGCCGGGACAGCTTCCTATGGCTACACCTTC. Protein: CATSAGTASYGYTF.

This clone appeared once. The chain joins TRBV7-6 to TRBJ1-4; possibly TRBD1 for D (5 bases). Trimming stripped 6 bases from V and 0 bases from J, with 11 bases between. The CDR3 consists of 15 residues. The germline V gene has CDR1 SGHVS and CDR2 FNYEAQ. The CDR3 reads CASRERTTTNEKLFF. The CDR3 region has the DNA TGTGCCAGCAGGGAGAGGACAACAACTAATGAAAAACTGTTTTTT.

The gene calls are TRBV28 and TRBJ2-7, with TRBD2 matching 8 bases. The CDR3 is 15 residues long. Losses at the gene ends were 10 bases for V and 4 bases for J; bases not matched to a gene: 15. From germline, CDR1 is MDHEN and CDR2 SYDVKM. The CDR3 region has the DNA TGTGCCACCACGGGAGGGGCTGTAAGTTTATACGAGCAGTACTTC. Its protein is CATTGGAVSLYEQYF.

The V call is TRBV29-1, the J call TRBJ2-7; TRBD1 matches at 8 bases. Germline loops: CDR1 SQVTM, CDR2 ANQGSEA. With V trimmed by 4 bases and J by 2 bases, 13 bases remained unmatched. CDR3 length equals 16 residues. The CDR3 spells CSVVGGQDMIAYEQYF. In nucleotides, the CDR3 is TGCAGCGTTGTGGGGGGACAGGACATGATTGCCTACGAGCAGTACTTC.

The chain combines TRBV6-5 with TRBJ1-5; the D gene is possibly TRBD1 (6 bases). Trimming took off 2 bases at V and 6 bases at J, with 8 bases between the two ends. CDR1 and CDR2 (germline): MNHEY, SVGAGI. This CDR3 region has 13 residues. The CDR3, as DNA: TGTGCCAGCAGTTACGGCAGGGGTCAGCCCCAGCATTTT. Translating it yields CASSYGRGQPQHF.

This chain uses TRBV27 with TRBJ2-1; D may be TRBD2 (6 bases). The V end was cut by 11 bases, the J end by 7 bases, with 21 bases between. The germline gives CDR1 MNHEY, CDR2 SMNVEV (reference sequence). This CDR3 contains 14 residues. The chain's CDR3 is CAPRRAGPKNEQFF. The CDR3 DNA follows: TGTGCCCCTCGGCGCGCGGGACCTAAAAATGAGCAGTTCTTC.

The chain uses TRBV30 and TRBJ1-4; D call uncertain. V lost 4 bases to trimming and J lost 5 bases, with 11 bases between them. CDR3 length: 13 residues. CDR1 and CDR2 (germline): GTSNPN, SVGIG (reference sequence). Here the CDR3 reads CAWNPTRNEKLFF. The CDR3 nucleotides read TGTGCCTGGAATCCCACTAGGAATGAAAAACTGTTTTTT.

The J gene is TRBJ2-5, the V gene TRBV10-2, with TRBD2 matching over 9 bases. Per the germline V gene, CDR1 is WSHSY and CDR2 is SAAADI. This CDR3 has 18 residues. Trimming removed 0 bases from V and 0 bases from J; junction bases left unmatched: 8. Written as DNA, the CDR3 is TGCGCCAGCAGTGAGTCGGGACTAGCCCATATAAACCAAGAGACCCAGTACTTC. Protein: CASSESGLAHINQETQYF.

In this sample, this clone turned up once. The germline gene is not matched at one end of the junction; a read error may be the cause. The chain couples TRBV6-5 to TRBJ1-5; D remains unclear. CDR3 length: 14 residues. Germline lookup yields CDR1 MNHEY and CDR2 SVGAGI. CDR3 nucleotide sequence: TGTGCCAGCAGTAGAGGCTTCACCAATCAGCCCCAGAATTTT. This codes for CASSRGFTNQPQNF.